The 18 T cell receptor beta chains presented below share a single source sample, sequenced in a study of blood T cells in healthy people across ages (dated by TCRdb to the mid-2010s). Libraries were built with 5' RACE. The reads were generated on an Illumina HiSeq 2500. A second roughly 6 to 12 cycle PCR used a sample-barcoded 5' primer and a J-beta primer mix. TCRdb trimmed the raw reads at Q25, called clones with MiXCR and kept productive beta chains. Rows are unified per CDR3 protein, each entry keeping the most common DNA and genes. The sample table holds some 750,000 distinct CDR3 sequences, of which 22% were seen once. Around a fifth of the sample is taken by the ten largest. The sequencing input was blood. The origin of the receptors is a man in his sixties or seventies in good health.

There are a few counts of this clonotype. V and J are TRBV9 and TRBJ1-2, with 8 positions matching TRBD1. Unmatched junction bases numbered 11, after V lost 4 bases and J lost 6 bases. The CDR3 is made up of 15 amino acids. Germline-derived CDR1 and CDR2 are SGDLS and YYNGEE. This CDR3 reads CASSSRTGLGHGYTF. The DNA of the CDR3 is TGTGCCAGCAGCTCACGGACAGGGCTAGGGCATGGCTACACCTTC.

The chain has TRBV7-9 and TRBJ2-5, with 8 bases fitting TRBD2. With the DNA end fitting TRBJ2-1 better, the J assignment may be wrong. CDR1 is SEHNR, CDR2 FQNEAQ, per germline (reference sequence). This CDR3 comprises 16 residues. Here the CDR3 DNA reads TGTGCCAGCAGCTTACGGTTAAGCGGGAGCCTCAATGAGCAGTTCTTC. Amino acid sequence: CASSLRLSGSLNEQFF.

Here the CDR3 reads CSARDPTTPREKLFF. In DNA, the CDR3 is TGCAGTGCTAGAGATCCGACCACCCCGCGGGAAAAACTGTTTTTT. The genes are TRBV20-1 and TRBJ1-4; no reliable D call. Germline assignment: CDR1 DFQATT and CDR2 SNEGSKA (reference sequence). Trimming removed 0 bases at V and 8 bases at J, with 16 bases between. The CDR3 is 15 amino acids.

The rearrangement uses TRBV9 and TRBJ2-2; TRBD2 aligns across 7 bases. The J segment lost 4 bases and the V segment lost 0 bases, leaving 6 bases of the junction unmatched. CDR1 SGDLS and CDR2 YYNGEE come from the germline V gene. This CDR3 comprises 16 residues. The CDR3 protein is CASSVGLAAGTGELFF. CDR3 sequence (DNA): TGTGCCAGCAGCGTAGGGCTAGCGGCAGGCACCGGGGAGCTGTTTTTT. The full variable domain, completed using reference TRBV9 and TRBJ2-2, is DSGVTQTPKHLITATGQRVTLRCSPRSGDLSVYWYQQSLDQGLQFLIQYYNGEERAKGNILERFSAQQFPDLHSELNLSSLELGDSALYFCASSVGLAAGTGELFFGEGSRLTVL.

The chain joins TRBV20-1 to TRBJ1-2; D gene unclear. Between the trimmed V and J ends, which lost 6 bases and 4 bases, there was a span of 12 bases. This CDR3 comprises 12 residues. The germline V gene has CDR1 DFQATT and CDR2 SNEGSKA (reference sequence). The DNA of the CDR3 is TGCAGTGCCAAGGTCGCTACCTATGGCTACACCTTC. Amino acid sequence: CSAKVATYGYTF.

This clonotype occurred once. The chain is built from TRBV6-1 and TRBJ2-7, with D maybe TRBD1 (5 bases). Trimming left V 7 bases short and J 4 bases short, with 11 bases between. The germline V gene encodes CDR1 MNHNS and CDR2 SASEGT. The CDR3 extends over 12 amino acids. The CDR3, as DNA: TGTGCCAGCAAAGACAGCTGGTACGAGCAGTACTTC. It is translated as CASKDSWYEQYF.

The rearrangement uses TRBV7-3 and TRBJ2-2; D gene unclear. Germline V CDR1 and CDR2: SGHTA, FQGTGA. The CDR3 is 12 amino acids. V lost 6 bases and J lost 4, with 6 bases in between. As DNA, the CDR3 is TGTGCCAGCAGGGAGTTCACCGGGGAGCTGTTTTTT. Amino acid sequence: CASREFTGELFF.

The CDR3 reads CASSHRGPWTEAFF. The CDR3 coding sequence is TGTGCCAGCAGTCACAGGGGCCCGTGGACTGAAGCTTTCTTT. V usage is TRBV6-5 and J usage is TRBJ1-1; 7 nucleotides line up with TRBD1. The CDR3 is made up of 14 amino acids. The V gene end was trimmed by 5 bases and the J gene end by 5 bases; junction bases not matched to a gene: 8. Germline loops: CDR1 MNHEY, CDR2 SVGAGI.

This chain links TRBV11-3 with TRBJ1-1, with no clear D. V was cut by 1 base and J by 11 bases, with 14 bases left in between. Germline V gene data show CDR1 as SGHNT and CDR2 as YENEEA. There are 13 residues in the CDR3. CDR3 sequence reads: CASSLGFVNPAFF. In DNA form, the CDR3 reads TGTGCCAGCAGCTTAGGGTTTGTGAATCCGGCTTTCTTT.

This clonotype was found many times. The rearrangement uses TRBV29-1 and TRBJ1-2, with no clear D. Germline V lookup: CDR1 SQVTM, CDR2 ANQGSEA. The CDR3 totals 14 residues. Trimming shortened V by 7 bases and J by 0 bases, and 15 bases separated the two germline ends. In DNA, the CDR3 is TGCAGCGCCGAGGGCGGATTTCCTAACTATGGCTACACCTTC. Encoded protein: CSAEGGFPNYGYTF.

This clonotype was observed many times. The chain links TRBV29-1 to TRBJ2-1; tentative D call: TRBD2 (6 bases). Trimming removed 1 base from V and 0 bases from J, with 10 bases in between. From germline, CDR1 is SQVTM and CDR2 ANQGSEA. This CDR3 is built from 15 residues. The CDR3 nucleotides are TGCAGCGTTGAAGTTTGGGACTCCTCCTACAATGAGCAGTTCTTC. This gives the protein CSVEVWDSSYNEQFF.

The chain has TRBV7-8 and TRBJ1-5; unclear D gene. V dropped 5 bases and J dropped 2 bases, with 13 bases sitting between them. The CDR3 length is 15 residues. Per the germline V gene, CDR1 is SGHVS and CDR2 is FQNEAQ. For the CDR3, the DNA is TGTGCCAGCAGCCCTCGACGTTATGGCAATCAGCCCCAGCATTTT. It yields the protein CASSPRRYGNQPQHF.

The chain employs TRBV19 and TRBJ1-4; D gene ambiguous. The CDR3 spans 15 residues. From germline, CDR1 is LNHDA and CDR2 SQIVND (reference sequence). Trimming removed 1 base from V and 3 bases from J, with 9 bases in between. Written as DNA, the CDR3 is TGTGCCAGTAGTATAGTCGTTGGATCTAATGAAAAACTGTTTTTT. Its protein product is CASSIVVGSNEKLFF.

The chain combines TRBV7-9 with TRBJ1-1, with D possibly being TRBD1 (6 bases). The germline V gene has CDR1 SEHNR and CDR2 FQNEAQ (reference sequence). With 5 bases removed from V and 10 bases from J, the gap between germline ends came to 11 bases. CDR3 length: 11 amino acids. The CDR3 loop reads CASSLTGIAFF. In DNA, the CDR3 is TGTGCCAGCAGCCTTACAGGGATAGCTTTCTTT.

This clonotype was found a few times. This chain uses TRBV20-1 with TRBJ2-3, with 11 bases matching TRBD2. The CDR3 runs to 18 residues. Germline V CDR1 and CDR2: DFQATT, SNEGSKA (reference sequence). V dropped 5 bases and J dropped 4; count of bases not matched to a gene: 17. CDR3 bases: TGCAGTGCTTCAACCTTCAATAGCGGGAGGGCCATTGCAGATACGCAGTATTTT. This sequence encodes CSASTFNSGRAIADTQYF.

Comment on this clonotype: At one of its ends the junction is not consistent with the germline gene, which may arise from a read error. The genes are TRBV12-3 or TRBV12-4 and TRBJ1-5; 7 nucleotides line up with TRBD1. The CDR3 has 14 amino acids. The CDR3 loop reads CASSDRQGNQPLHF. CDR3 DNA: TGTGCCAGCAGTGATAGACAGGGTAATCAGCCCCTGCATTTT.

This clonotype was seen a handful of times. The chain joins TRBV5-1 to TRBJ1-1; D not resolved. CDR3 size: 13 residues. Trimming removed 4 bases from V and 8 bases from J, with 15 bases in between. Germline loops: CDR1 SGHRS, CDR2 YFSETQ. The CDR3 protein is CASSPIVGGEAFF. CDR3 nucleotide sequence: TGCGCCAGCAGCCCCATCGTCGGTGGCGAAGCTTTCTTT.

There are a few counts of this clonotype. The rearrangement uses TRBV28 and TRBJ2-5; D is tentatively TRBD1 or TRBD2 (5 bases each). The CDR3 loop spans 14 amino acids. V gave up 1 base and J gave up 10 bases, with 16 bases separating them. Germline CDR1 and CDR2: MDHEN and SYDVKM. CDR3 in DNA: TGTGCCAGCAGTTTATTTGGGTCAACGAGGGGCCAGTACTTC. This gives the protein CASSLFGSTRGQYF. Supplemented by reference TRBV28 and TRBJ2-5, the full variable domain reads DVKVTQSSRYLVKRTGEKVFLECVQDMDHENMFWYRQDPGLGLRLIYFSYDVKMKEKGDIPEGYSVSREKKERFSLILESASTNQTSMYLCASSLFGSTRGQYFGPGTRLLVL.